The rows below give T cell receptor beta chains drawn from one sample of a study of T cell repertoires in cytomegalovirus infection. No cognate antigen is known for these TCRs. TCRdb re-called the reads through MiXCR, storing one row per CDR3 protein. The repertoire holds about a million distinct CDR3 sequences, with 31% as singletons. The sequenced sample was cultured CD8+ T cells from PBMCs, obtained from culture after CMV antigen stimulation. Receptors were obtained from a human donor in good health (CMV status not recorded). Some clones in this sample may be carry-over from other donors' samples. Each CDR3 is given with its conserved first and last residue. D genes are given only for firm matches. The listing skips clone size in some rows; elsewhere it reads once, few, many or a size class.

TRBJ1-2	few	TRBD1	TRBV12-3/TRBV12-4	TGTGCCAGCAGTTCCACTTTAGGGGGCCTGGATGGCTACACCTTC	CASSSTLGGLDGYTF
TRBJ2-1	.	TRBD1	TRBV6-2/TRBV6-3	TGTGCCAGCAGTTACCTTAAACCCGGGACAGGGTTTAGCCTAGAAGGCAATGAGCAGTTCTTC	CASSYLKPGTGFSLEGNEQFF
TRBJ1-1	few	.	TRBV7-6	TGTGCCAGCAGCCAGGACGGGAGGCTGAACACTGAAGCTTTCTTT	CASSQDGRLNTEAFF
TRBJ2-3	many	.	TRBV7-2	TGTGCCAGCAGCTTATTTTTGACAGATACGCAGTATTTT	CASSLFLTDTQYF
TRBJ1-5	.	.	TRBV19	TGTGCCAGTAGTTTACAGAAAACAGATCAGCCCCAGCATTTT	CASSLQKTDQPQHF
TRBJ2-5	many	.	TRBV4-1	TGCGCCAGCAGCCAGGACTCTGGACCGGAGACCCAGTACTTC	CASSQDSGPETQYF
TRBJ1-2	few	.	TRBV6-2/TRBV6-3	TGTGCCAGCAGTTACGACACAGGGCACTATGGCTACACCTTC	CASSYDTGHYGYTF
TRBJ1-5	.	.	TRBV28	TGTGCCAGCAGACTGACCCTGCGGAGCAATCAGCCCCAGCATTTT	CASRLTLRSNQPQHF
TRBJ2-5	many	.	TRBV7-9	TGTGCCAGCAGCTTAGTGGCAGGAGACCAAGAGACCCAGTACTTC	CASSLVAGDQETQYF
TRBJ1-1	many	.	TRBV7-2	TGTGCCAGCAGCCTACCTAGGGGGAGAGGTGACACTGAAGCTTTCTTT	CASSLPRGRGDTEAFF
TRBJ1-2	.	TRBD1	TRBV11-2	TGTGCCAGCACCCGCGGGGGAGGGGGCCATGGCTACACCTTC	CASTRGGGGHGYTF
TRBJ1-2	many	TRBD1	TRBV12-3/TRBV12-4	TGTGCCAGCAGTCCCCCAGGGGGGTACGGCTACACCTTC	CASSPPGGYGYTF